Presented here are 17 T cell receptor beta chains from one specimen sequenced in a study of beta chain features in type 1 diabetes (dated by TCRdb to the late 2010s). Library creation used the immunoSEQ multiplex PCR assay. The entire isolated RNA was reverse transcribed using the High Capacity cDNA Reverse Transcription Kit, and thus expressed TCRB transcripts were sequenced. TCRdb holds this immuneACCESS table with in-frame rearrangements only. Some clones are missing; in checked studies, unresolved V genes explain under half, and the rest has no known cause. The sample table records about 150,000 clones; about 8.1% of these occur just once. About 0.6% of the sample rests with the top ten. Sequenced material: central memory CD4+ T cells from blood. The receptors derive from a man between 18 and 35 years old in good health.

This rearrangement joins TRBV4-1 to TRBJ2-7, with TRBD1 matching 7 bases. J was trimmed by 4 bases and V by 4 bases; bases with no gene match: 16. Germline CDR1 MGHRA, CDR2 YSYEKL. The CDR3 has 17 residues. The CDR3 DNA follows: TGCGCCAGCAGCCGATCGACGGCCCCGGGACAGTTATACGAGCAGTACTTC. It codes for CASSRSTAPGQLYEQYF.

The chain couples TRBV19 to TRBJ2-1, with 7 bases matching TRBD1. The J segment lost 5 bases and the V segment lost 7 bases, leaving 5 bases of the junction unmatched. Germline-derived CDR1 and CDR2 are LNHDA and SQIVND (reference sequence). CDR3 size: 13 residues. DNA of the CDR3: TGTGCCAGTATCGGACAGGTCGACAATGAGCAGTTCTTC. Its protein product is CASIGQVDNEQFF. Filled out from reference TRBV19 and TRBJ2-1, the complete variable domain reads DGGITQSPKYLFRKEGQNVTLSCEQNLNHDAMYWYRQDPGQGLRLIYYSQIVNDFQKGDIAEGYSVSREKKESFPLTVTSAQKNPTAFYLCASIGQVDNEQFFGPGTRLTVL.

The DNA for the CDR3 is TGTGCCAGCACCCCCGGGGGGGGGCATCAAGAGACCCAGTACTTC. It is translated as CASTPGGGHQETQYF. This rearrangement joins TRBV7-9 to TRBJ2-5, with TRBD2 matching 8 bases. CDR1 SEHNR and CDR2 FQNEAQ come from the germline V gene (reference sequence). Trimming took 7 bases from V and 2 from J; bases not matched to a gene: 9. This CDR3 comprises 15 residues.

The gene calls are TRBV28 and TRBJ1-2; TRBD1 aligns across 7 bases. Losses at the gene ends were 6 bases for V and 0 bases for J; bases not matched to a gene: 13. Germline CDR1 reads MDHEN; CDR2 reads SYDVKM. The CDR3 contains 17 residues. The CDR3 DNA sequence: TGTGCCAGCAGCGCCTGGGACAGACGAGTTTCTAACTATGGCTACACCTTC. Translating gives CASSAWDRRVSNYGYTF.

This clone occurred a few times. J is TRBJ1-2 and V is TRBV7-9; no firm D call. Germline V lookup: CDR1 SEHNR, CDR2 FQNEAQ (reference sequence). The CDR3 spans 13 residues. The V end was cut by 5 bases, the J end by 8 bases, with 15 bases between. The CDR3 reads CASSLSASGGYTF. The CDR3 DNA sequence: TGTGCCAGCAGCCTGAGCGCCTCCGGGGGCTACACCTTC.

This clone came up once. The gene calls are TRBV2 and TRBJ2-1; a possible D gene is TRBD1 (5 bases). Germline V CDR1 and CDR2: SNHLY, FYNNEI. Trimming shortened V by 3 bases and J by 7 bases, and 19 bases separated the two germline ends. The CDR3 spans 16 residues. The CDR3 coding sequence is TGTGCCAGCAGTGATGCTTTTGACAGTATTTTAAATGAGCAGTTCTTC. Amino acids: CASSDAFDSILNEQFF.

In this sample, this clone turned up a few times. The CDR3 spells CASSASGETQYF. CDR3 bases: TGTGCCAGCAGTGCCAGTGGAGAGACCCAGTACTTC. The V and J genes are TRBV2 and TRBJ2-5; no clear D. The CDR3 runs 12 residues. V lost 4 bases and J lost 4, with 7 bases in between. In germline, CDR1 is SNHLY, CDR2 FYNNEI.

This clone showed up just a few times. Sequence at one end of the junction differs from germline and may be a read error. The rearrangement links TRBV19 to TRBJ1-5, with 7 bases identical to TRBD1. The germline V gene encodes CDR1 LNHDA and CDR2 SQIVND (reference sequence). The CDR3 runs to 15 residues. In nucleotides, the CDR3 is TGTGCCAGTAGTACGGGGACAGCGCAAAATCGGCCCCAGCATTTT. It encodes CASSTGTAQNRPQHF.

The genes are TRBV6-5 and TRBJ2-7, with 15 bases lining up with TRBD2. CDR1 is MNHEY and CDR2 is SVGAGI in the germline V gene. The CDR3 covers 15 residues. Trimming removed 4 bases from V and 7 bases from J; junction bases left unmatched: 5. In nucleotides, the CDR3 is TGTGCCAGCAGTTCCGGGGGACTAGCGGGAGGTGAGCAGTACTTC. Its protein product is CASSSGGLAGGEQYF.

This clone was detected many times. The chain recombines TRBV4-3 with TRBJ1-5; 7 bases are a match to TRBD1. Germline values: CDR1 LGHNA, CDR2 YSLEER. Trimming cost V 3 bases and J 1 base; bases outside gene matches: 0. The CDR3 length is 14 residues. The CDR3 is CASSQGQSNQPQHF. The CDR3 DNA follows: TGCGCCAGCAGCCAGGGACAGAGCAATCAGCCCCAGCATTTT.

Only a few counts were recorded for this clone. CDR3 region: CASSNRQGNEKLFF. Here the CDR3 DNA reads TGTGCCAGCAGCAACCGACAGGGGAATGAAAAACTGTTTTTT. The chain uses TRBV5-8 and TRBJ1-4; 8 bases line up with TRBD1. The V gene end was trimmed by 4 bases and the J gene end by 5 bases; junction bases not matched to a gene: 4. The CDR3 has 14 residues. CDR1 is SGHTS and CDR2 is YDEGEE in the germline V gene.

This chain connects TRBV18 to TRBJ2-7; D unclear. Germline V gives CDR1 KGHSH, CDR2 LQKENI. The ends were cut back, 4 bases at V and 4 bases at J, with 11 bases in the middle. This CDR3 is built from 13 residues. CDR3 loop: CASSQPGTYEQYF. Here the CDR3 DNA reads TGTGCCAGCTCACAGCCAGGAACTTACGAGCAGTACTTC.

This clone was counted ten times or more. The CDR3 DNA reads TGTGCCAGCAGTGAGGGCGGGACCCAGTACTTC. It translates to CASSEGGTQYF. The genes are TRBV6-5 and TRBJ2-5, with D perhaps matching TRBD2 (5 bases). The CDR3 length is 11 residues. Germline assignment: CDR1 MNHEY and CDR2 SVGAGI. V lost 5 bases and J 7 bases, leaving 8 bases between the germline ends.

The V and J genes are TRBV5-4 and TRBJ2-3, with D possibly being TRBD1 (6 bases). This CDR3 comprises 16 residues. CDR1 and CDR2 (germline): SGHNT, YYREEE (reference sequence). Trimming removed 4 bases at V and 6 bases at J, with 21 bases between. The CDR3 DNA reads TGTGCCAGCAGCCGAGCTGGGGCAGGGGCTGGTGATACGCAGTATTTT. Translating gives CASSRAGAGAGDTQYF.

The rearrangement joins TRBV28 to TRBJ1-5, with 8 positions matching TRBD1. Germline values: CDR1 MDHEN, CDR2 SYDVKM. CDR3 size: 15 residues. J lost 6 bases, V lost 2 bases, and 6 bases had no gene match. The CDR3: CASSLPRGLVQPQHF. The CDR3 nucleotides are TGTGCCAGCAGTTTACCCAGGGGGCTTGTTCAGCCCCAGCATTTT.

Only a few counts were recorded for this clone. The chain couples TRBV19 to TRBJ2-5, with D possibly being TRBD2 (5 bases). The CDR3 extends over 13 amino acids. V was pared by 3 bases and J by 3 bases, with 8 bases between. Looked up from germline, CDR1 is LNHDA and CDR2 is SQIVND (reference sequence). CDR3 residues: CASSMMGEETQYF. The CDR3 DNA is TGTGCCAGTAGTATGATGGGAGAAGAGACCCAGTACTTC.

The chain is built from TRBV7-3 and TRBJ1-1; 9 bases fit TRBD1. CDR3 length: 16 amino acids. V trimming: 2 bases; J trimming: 2 bases; junction bases outside the gene matches: 6. Germline loops: CDR1 SGHTA, CDR2 FQGTGA. The CDR3 DNA is TGTGCCAGCAGCTTAGTCGGGACAGGGAGTAACACTGAAGCTTTCTTT. Translating it yields CASSLVGTGSNTEAFF.